This is a list of T cell receptor beta chains from one sample in a study of blood T cell repertoires in COVID-19. The table came from immunoSEQ multiplex PCR; TCRdb's copy has only in-frame clones and leaves some out. The data contain 380,000 or so clones, approximately 88% of them singletons. What was sequenced was peripheral blood. These receptors originate from a man aged 40-55 years with acute or convalescent COVID-19. Each CDR3 is given with its conserved first and last residue. D genes are given only for firm matches. Some rows mark clone size as missing; the rest say once, few, many or name a class of expanded clone.

V,D,J,size,CDR3,DNA
TRBV19,-,TRBJ1-5,-,CASSDSPGGEQPQHF,TGTGCCAGTAGCGACTCTCCAGGAGGGGAACAGCCCCAGCATTTT
TRBV30,-,TRBJ1-5,once,CAWSDRPNQPQHF,TGTGCCTGGAGTGACAGACCCAATCAGCCCCAGCATTTT
TRBV5-1,TRBD1,TRBJ2-3,-,CASSLGGGFPLKATDTQYF,TGCGCCAGCAGCTTGGGAGGGGGCTTCCCCCTTAAGGCGACAGATACGCAGTATTTT
TRBV7-8,-,TRBJ2-1,-,CASSLEAGFVNEQFF,TGTGCCAGCAGCTTAGAGGCGGGTTTCGTTAATGAGCAGTTCTTC
TRBV7-7,-,TRBJ2-1,-,CASSPRSASSYNEQFF,TGTGCTAGCAGCCCCCGTAGCGCGAGCTCCTACAATGAGCAGTTCTTC
TRBV19,TRBD1,TRBJ2-1,-,CASQTGAHPSYNEQFF,TGTGCCAGTCAGACAGGGGCGCATCCCTCCTACAATGAGCAGTTCTTC
TRBV5-5,TRBD2,TRBJ2-1,-,CASSLVSGRANEQFF,TGTGCCAGCAGCTTGGTAAGCGGGAGGGCCAATGAGCAGTTCTTC
TRBV6-5,-,TRBJ1-4,-,CASSYDFRVNEKLFF,TGTGCCAGCAGTTATGATTTCCGGGTTAATGAAAAACTGTTTTTT
TRBV4-1,-,TRBJ1-4,-,CASSQDWGEGEKLFF,TGCGCCAGCAGCCAAGATTGGGGGGAAGGTGAAAAACTGTTTTTT
TRBV30,-,TRBJ1-2,-,CAWVRATYGYTF,TGTGCCTGGGTCAGGGCGACCTATGGCTACACCTTC
TRBV27,-,TRBJ2-5,-,CASSLRDNLRRPEQETQYF,TGTGCCAGCAGCCTCCGGGACAACCTCCGTCGGCCTGAACAAGAGACCCAGTACTTC
TRBV28,-,TRBJ1-2,-,CASSLGSGGDYGYTF,TGTGCCAGCAGTTTAGGGTCGGGGGGGGACTATGGCTACACCTTC
TRBV29-1,-,TRBJ1-2,-,CSVEAGGSDYGYTF,TGCAGCGTTGAGGCGGGGGGGTCGGACTATGGCTACACCTTC
TRBV19,TRBD2,TRBJ2-1,-,CASSGGLARDYNEQFF,TGTGCCAGTAGTGGCGGACTAGCGAGAGACTACAATGAGCAGTTCTTC
TRBV9,-,TRBJ1-2,-,CASSVAGLAYGYTF,TGTGCCAGCAGCGTAGCCGGACTGGCCTATGGCTACACCTTC
TRBV6-5,TRBD1,TRBJ2-7,once,CASVRDSDFYEQYF,TGTGCCAGCGTCCGGGACAGTGACTTCTACGAGCAGTACTTC
TRBV3-1/TRBV3-2,-,TRBJ1-6,-,CASSQDSGSWSPLHF,TGTGCCAGCAGCCAAGATTCTGGGAGCTGGTCACCCCTCCACTTT
TRBV19,TRBD1,TRBJ2-7,once,CASSLSTGSSYEQYF,TGTGCCAGTAGTCTGTCGACAGGGAGCTCCTACGAGCAGTACTTC
TRBV27,-,TRBJ2-7,-,CASSYGRNYEQYF,TGTGCCAGCAGTTACGGCAGGAACTACGAGCAGTACTTC
TRBV11-3,TRBD2,TRBJ2-1,-,CASSPLPFGSGTYNEQFF,TGTGCCAGCAGCCCCCTCCCGTTCGGTAGCGGGACCTACAATGAGCAGTTCTTC
TRBV27,TRBD1,TRBJ1-1,-,CASSVKRTGEAFF,TGTGCCAGCAGCGTTAAAAGGACAGGGGAAGCTTTCTTT
TRBV18,-,TRBJ1-1,few,CASERENTEAFF,TGTGCCAGCGAGAGAGAGAACACTGAAGCTTTCTTT
TRBV7-3,-,TRBJ1-1,-,CASSLTRLSGTEAFF,TGTGCCAGCAGCCTAACCCGACTTTCTGGGACTGAAGCTTTCTTT
TRBV30,-,TRBJ2-1,-,CAWKPGGSYNEQFF,TGTGCCTGGAAGCCGGGTGGCTCCTACAATGAGCAGTTCTTC
TRBV9,-,TRBJ2-5,-,CASSSPTGIRETQYF,TGTGCCAGCAGCTCCCCTACAGGGATCCGAGAGACCCAGTACTTC
TRBV28,TRBD1,TRBJ1-5,-,CASSFQQGAEGGHSNQPQHF,TGTGCCAGCAGTTTCCAACAGGGGGCGGAAGGAGGCCATAGCAATCAGCCCCAGCATTTT
TRBV5-1,-,TRBJ2-1,-,CASQRLGLEDEQFF,TGCGCCAGCCAAAGACTAGGGCTTGAGGATGAGCAGTTCTTC
TRBV27,-,TRBJ2-1,-,CASSLLDMVEQFF,TGTGCCAGCAGCCTATTAGACATGGTTGAGCAGTTCTTC
TRBV10-3,-,TRBJ1-5,few,CAISESRDLNSNQPQHF,TGTGCCATCAGTGAGTCCCGCGACTTAAATAGCAATCAGCCCCAGCATTTT